The 7 T cell receptor beta chains below were found in one sample sequenced in a study of shared T cell receptors in the human thymus. Profiling relied on immunoSEQ multiplex PCR, and the TCRdb table lists in-frame clones only, not all of them. The top ten clones hold 0.015% to 0.025% of a sample with about 380,000 clones, around 93% of them seen once. Sequenced sample: thymocytes. The receptors come from a human donor.

The count of this clone is one. The chain carries TRBV28 and TRBJ1-5; D is uncertain. Germline loops: CDR1 MDHEN, CDR2 SYDVKM. V was pared by 2 bases and J by 7 bases, with 15 bases between. The CDR3 has 15 amino acids. CDR3 residues: CASSLPGVRRQPQHF. CDR3 coding DNA: TGTGCCAGCAGTTTACCCGGCGTGCGAAGACAGCCCCAGCATTTT.

J is TRBJ2-5 and V is TRBV11-2; perhaps D is TRBD1 or TRBD2 (7 bases each). CDR1 SGHAT and CDR2 FQNNGV come from the germline V gene. The V and J ends lost 5 bases and 5 bases respectively, with 24 bases between them. The CDR3 has 17 residues. The CDR3 sequence is CASSDALGRGRMETQYF. DNA of the CDR3: TGTGCCAGCAGCGATGCGCTAGGGAGGGGGCGAATGGAGACCCAGTACTTC.

J is TRBJ2-3 and V is TRBV27, with TRBD1 as a possible D gene (6 bases). The ends were cut back, 4 bases at V and 3 bases at J, with 14 bases in the middle. Germline CDR1 and CDR2: MNHEY and SMNVEV (reference sequence). This CDR3 contains 15 residues. The CDR3 loop reads CASSSLPTGTDTQYF. CDR3 bases: TGTGCCAGCAGTTCCTTACCCACAGGGACAGATACGCAGTATTTT.

V gene TRBV28 combines with J gene TRBJ1-1, with TRBD1 identical over 7 bases. The length of the CDR3 is 13 residues. Looked up from germline, CDR1 is MDHEN and CDR2 is SYDVKM. The J segment lost 7 bases and the V segment lost 4 bases, leaving 6 bases of the junction unmatched. CDR3 region: CASSSGTEREAFF. For the CDR3, the DNA is TGTGCCAGCAGTTCCGGGACAGAACGTGAAGCTTTCTTT.

This clone came up a few times. J is TRBJ1-1 and V is TRBV19, with 7 bases matching TRBD1. V shed 5 bases and J 3 bases; nucleotides not matched to a gene: 6. Germline assignment: CDR1 LNHDA and CDR2 SQIVND (reference sequence). CDR3 length: 14 residues. The CDR3, as DNA: TGTGCCAGTAGTCCCAACAGGGGAGACACTGAAGCTTTCTTT. Amino acid sequence: CASSPNRGDTEAFF.

The V and J genes are TRBV7-8 and TRBJ2-1, with D perhaps matching TRBD1 or TRBD2 (6 bases each). V gave up 1 base and J gave up 5 bases, with 24 bases separating them. CDR3 length equals 19 residues. CDR1 and CDR2 (germline): SGHVS, FQNEAQ. In DNA form, the CDR3 reads TGTGCCAGCAGCTTAGTTCCCGGGGGCTTGATAGCGGTAAACAATGAGCAGTTCTTC. Translated, it gives CASSLVPGGLIAVNNEQFF.

The chain recombines TRBV10-3 with TRBJ1-1, with 9 nucleotides matching TRBD1. The CDR3 has 15 residues. Germline values: CDR1 ENHRY, CDR2 SYGVKD. V gave up 6 bases and J gave up 4 bases; unmatched junction bases: 9. CDR3 sequence reads: CAIRGRDRAFTEAFF. The CDR3 region has the DNA TGTGCCATCAGGGGCAGGGACAGGGCTTTCACTGAAGCTTTCTTT.